This is a list of T cell receptor beta chains from one sample in a study of blood T cell repertoires in COVID-19. The data were produced by immunoSEQ multiplex PCR, yet TCRdb's version contains in-frame clones alone and is incomplete. Here the sample spans around 41,000 clones, about four fifths being singletons. Sequencing was performed on peripheral blood. All receptors come from a woman over 75 with acute or convalescent COVID-19. The conserved cysteine and the conserved F or W are not part of the CDR3 here. A D gene is named only where the DNA matches it firmly.

v_call	j_call	d_call	cdr3_aa
TRBV6-6	TRBJ2-1	TRBD2	ASSYSAGGEYNEQF
TRBV29-1	TRBJ1-3	NA	SAARTDGNTIY
TRBV27	TRBJ2-7	NA	ASSLKASGFFYEQY
TRBV2	TRBJ1-1	NA	ASSESKGLRTEAF
TRBV5-1	TRBJ1-4	TRBD1	ASRPDRDASREKLF
TRBV27	TRBJ1-1	TRBD1	ASSFHRGGTEAF
TRBV18	TRBJ1-3	NA	ASSPGDTIY
TRBV3-1/TRBV3-2	TRBJ2-2	TRBD2	ASSQVLAGGPTGELF
TRBV28	TRBJ1-5	NA	ASSLSGRDNQPQH
TRBV30	TRBJ1-2	TRBD1	AWTGQGYGYT
TRBV11-2	TRBJ2-7	NA	ASSLAPGPGAYEQY
TRBV19	TRBJ2-1	TRBD2	ASSTRLAGQRDEQF
TRBV5-1	TRBJ1-6	TRBD1	ASSPGTGFSPLH
TRBV7-9	TRBJ2-2	NA	ASLGLVDSGELF
TRBV18	TRBJ1-1	NA	ASSNTGFGTEAF
TRBV18	TRBJ1-1	NA	ASSRSGSATEAF
TRBV9	TRBJ1-2	TRBD1	ASSADRALYGYT
TRBV10-3	TRBJ2-1	NA	AILRDNYNEQF
TRBV19	TRBJ1-1	NA	ASRRGSRSTEAF
TRBV19	TRBJ1-1	TRBD1	ASSMGTDGSAF
TRBV6-2/TRBV6-3	TRBJ1-2	NA	ASSYSRGGGYT
TRBV5-8	TRBJ1-1	NA	ASSPSYSQGNTEAF
TRBV5-1	TRBJ2-1	TRBD2	ASSLQGTSGGAEEQF
TRBV19	TRBJ1-2	TRBD1	ASSKTGGKDGYT
TRBV6-5	TRBJ1-4	NA	ASSRAGQEKLF
TRBV19	TRBJ2-3	TRBD1	ASSRGQILLTSTQY
TRBV5-1	TRBJ2-5	TRBD2	ASSLRTSGGGGETQY
TRBV6-5	TRBJ1-3	NA	ASRETGSEGNTIY
TRBV5-1	TRBJ1-2	NA	ASSLEGAGYGYT
TRBV5-1	TRBJ1-1	TRBD1	ASSLVPTGGSTEAF
TRBV5-5	TRBJ1-1	NA	ASSLGGNTEAF
TRBV27	TRBJ1-4	NA	ASSVKRDEKLF
TRBV2	TRBJ1-1	NA	ASSELAGGTEAF
TRBV11-3	TRBJ2-1	TRBD2	ASSLFERDPF
TRBV3-1/TRBV3-2	TRBJ2-1	NA	ASSPYLAGPAYNEQF
TRBV6-1	TRBJ2-1	NA	ASSEAVEQF
TRBV9	TRBJ2-5	NA	ASSVDGDSQRETQY
TRBV6-2/TRBV6-3	TRBJ2-3	NA	ASSYTGTFTDTQY
TRBV7-2	TRBJ1-6	TRBD1	ASSSRQGNNSPLH
TRBV5-1	TRBJ1-2	NA	ASSSGLTVSYGYT
TRBV5-1	TRBJ2-3	TRBD2	ASSLNSGGGPGDTQY
TRBV7-9	TRBJ2-7	TRBD2	ASSLGSGLAGPYEQY
TRBV30	TRBJ1-1	NA	ASTVWGTEAF
TRBV6-5	TRBJ1-1	NA	ASTDVEGGEAF
TRBV20-1	TRBJ1-3	NA	SASSVRALSGNTIY
TRBV11-2	TRBJ2-3	NA	ASSLDRGAGDTQY
TRBV5-5	TRBJ1-6	TRBD1	ASSLTGESPLH
TRBV9	TRBJ2-1	NA	ASSVRPGTYEQF
TRBV7-7	TRBJ2-3	NA	ASSLREWGDTQY
TRBV7-9	TRBJ2-2	NA	ASSWTEHTGELF
TRBV18	TRBJ2-7	NA	ASSLEDSGYEQY
TRBV9	TRBJ2-7	TRBD2	ASSGTSTYEQY
TRBV14	TRBJ1-1	NA	ASSQRGEAF
TRBV24-1	TRBJ2-1	TRBD2	ATSGGSSYNEQF
TRBV4-2	TRBJ1-2	NA	ASSQDKGQSYGYT
TRBV28	TRBJ1-2	TRBD1	ASSSQPTGGPHGYT
TRBV9	TRBJ2-5	TRBD2	ASSVGTSGGNQETQY
TRBV5-1	TRBJ2-7	NA	ASSDSVSYEQY